Listed below are T cell receptor beta chains from one sample, sequenced in a study of blood T cell repertoires in COVID-19. Profiling relied on immunoSEQ multiplex PCR, and the TCRdb table lists in-frame clones only, not all of them. The repertoire includes approximately 91,000 clones, around 80% of them detected once, and less than 25% sits in the top ten. Sequences were obtained from peripheral blood. These receptors were obtained from a man aged 65 to 85 with acute or convalescent COVID-19. The CDR3 runs from the conserved cysteine through the conserved F or W. The D gene is left open where the match is weak. Rows give clone size only sometimes, using once, few, many, or a class for an expanded clone.

size: .
J: TRBJ1-3
V: TRBV5-1
D: .
DNA: TGCGCCAGCAGCTCTCAGGGGAGCATTTATGGAAACACCATATATTTT
CDR3: CASSSQGSIYGNTIYF

size: .
J: TRBJ2-3
V: TRBV6-4
D: TRBD1
DNA: TGTGCCAGCAGCAACAGGGGTAGTACAGATACGCAGTATTTT
CDR3: CASSNRGSTDTQYF

size: .
J: TRBJ2-3
V: TRBV6-1
D: .
DNA: TGTGCCAGCAGTGAATTGCGGACAGCCCTCACAGATACGCAGTATTTT
CDR3: CASSELRTALTDTQYF

size: .
J: TRBJ1-2
V: TRBV20-1
D: .
DNA: TGCAGTGCTAGTGAGGTTACTACTAACTATGGCTACACCTTC
CDR3: CSASEVTTNYGYTF

size: .
J: TRBJ1-3
V: TRBV19
D: .
DNA: TGTGCCAGTTCACAGGCTTCTGGAAACACCATATATTTT
CDR3: CASSQASGNTIYF

size: .
J: TRBJ2-1
V: TRBV28
D: TRBD1
DNA: TGTGCCAGCAGGGGTCCCGGGACAGGGACAGCTGAGCAGTTCTTC
CDR3: CASRGPGTGTAEQFF

size: .
J: TRBJ2-2
V: TRBV19
D: TRBD1
DNA: TGTGCCAGTAGTGTCGGGACAGGGAGGACCGGGGAGCTGTTTTTT
CDR3: CASSVGTGRTGELFF

size: few
J: TRBJ2-7
V: TRBV11-2
D: TRBD2
DNA: TGTGCCAGCAGCTTAGGGACTAGCGGGAGGCACAGCTCCTACGAGCAGTACTTC
CDR3: CASSLGTSGRHSSYEQYF

size: .
J: TRBJ2-2
V: TRBV5-6
D: .
DNA: TGTGCCAGCAGCTTGGCAGGGTGGAACACCGGGGAGCTGTTTTTT
CDR3: CASSLAGWNTGELFF

size: .
J: TRBJ2-3
V: TRBV10-3
D: .
DNA: TGTGCCGCCATGTCCGGCGGGGGCACAGATACGCAGTATTTT
CDR3: CAAMSGGGTDTQYF

size: .
J: TRBJ2-7
V: TRBV28
D: TRBD2
DNA: TGTGCCAGCAGTTTTCGGTCTGGGGGAGGGCCTTTTGTCGAGCAGTACTTC
CDR3: CASSFRSGGGPFVEQYF

size: .
J: TRBJ1-4
V: TRBV27
D: .
DNA: TGTGCCAGCAGTTTATGGGCGACTAATGAAAAACTGTTTTTT
CDR3: CASSLWATNEKLFF

size: .
J: TRBJ2-1
V: TRBV2
D: .
DNA: TGTGCCAGCAACAGGGTCCTTTCCTACAATGAGCAGTTCTTC
CDR3: CASNRVLSYNEQFF

size: once
J: TRBJ1-3
V: TRBV12-3/TRBV12-4
D: .
DNA: TGTGCCAGCAGTCACAGGGGAAACACCATATATTTT
CDR3: CASSHRGNTIYF

size: .
J: TRBJ1-1
V: TRBV18
D: .
DNA: TGTGCCAGCTACTTTCAGGGGAACACTGAAGCTTTCTTT
CDR3: CASYFQGNTEAFF

size: .
J: TRBJ2-4
V: TRBV7-2
D: TRBD1
DNA: TGTGCCAGCAGACATAAACCTCTCCGGACAGGGAAAATGAACATTCAGTACTTC
CDR3: CASRHKPLRTGKMNIQYF

size: .
J: TRBJ2-7
V: TRBV18
D: .
DNA: TGTGCCAGCTCACCAGGGCAGGGGTCGGCGCAGTACTTC
CDR3: CASSPGQGSAQYF